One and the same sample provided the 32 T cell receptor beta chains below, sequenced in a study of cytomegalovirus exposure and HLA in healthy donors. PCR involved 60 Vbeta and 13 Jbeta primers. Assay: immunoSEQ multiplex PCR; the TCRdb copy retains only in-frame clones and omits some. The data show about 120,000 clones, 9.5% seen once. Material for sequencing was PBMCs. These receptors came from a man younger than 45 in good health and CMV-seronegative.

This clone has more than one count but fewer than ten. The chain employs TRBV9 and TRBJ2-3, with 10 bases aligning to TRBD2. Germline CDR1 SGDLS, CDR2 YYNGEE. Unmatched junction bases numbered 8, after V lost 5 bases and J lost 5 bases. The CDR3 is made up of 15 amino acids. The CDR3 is CASRSSGRSVDTQYF. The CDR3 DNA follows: TGTGCCAGCAGATCTAGCGGGAGAAGTGTAGATACGCAGTATTTT.

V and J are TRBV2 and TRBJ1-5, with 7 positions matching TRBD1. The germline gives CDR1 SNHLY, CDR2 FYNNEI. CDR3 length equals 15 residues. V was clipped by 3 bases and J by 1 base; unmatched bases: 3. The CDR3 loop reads CASSEQGGSNQPQHF. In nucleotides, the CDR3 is TGTGCCAGCAGTGAGCAGGGGGGAAGCAATCAGCCCCAGCATTTT.

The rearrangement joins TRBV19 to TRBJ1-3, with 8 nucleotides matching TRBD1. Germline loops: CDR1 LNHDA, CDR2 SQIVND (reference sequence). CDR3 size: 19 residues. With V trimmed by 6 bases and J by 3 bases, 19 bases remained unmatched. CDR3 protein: CASSPTQRTGRRGGNTIYF. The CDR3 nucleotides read TGTGCCAGTAGCCCTACCCAGAGGACAGGGAGAAGAGGTGGAAACACCATATATTTT. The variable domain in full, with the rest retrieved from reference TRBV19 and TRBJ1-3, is DGGITQSPKYLFRKEGQNVTLSCEQNLNHDAMYWYRQDPGQGLRLIYYSQIVNDFQKGDIAEGYSVSREKKESFPLTVTSAQKNPTAFYLCASSPTQRTGRRGGNTIYFGEGSWLTVV.

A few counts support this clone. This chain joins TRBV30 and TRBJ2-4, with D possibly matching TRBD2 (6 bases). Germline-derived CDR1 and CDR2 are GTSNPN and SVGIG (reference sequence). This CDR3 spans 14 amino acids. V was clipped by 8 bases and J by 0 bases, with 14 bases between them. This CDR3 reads CAGGRRGAKNIQYF. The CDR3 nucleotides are TGTGCCGGGGGTCGGAGGGGAGCCAAAAACATTCAGTACTTC.

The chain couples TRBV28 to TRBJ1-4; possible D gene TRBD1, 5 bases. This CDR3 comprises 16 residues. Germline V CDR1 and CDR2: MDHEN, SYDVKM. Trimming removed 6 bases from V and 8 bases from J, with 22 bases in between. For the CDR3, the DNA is TGTGCCAGCAGCTCTAGGAGTGGGGCAGGGTGGGAAAAACTGTTTTTT. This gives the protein CASSSRSGAGWEKLFF.

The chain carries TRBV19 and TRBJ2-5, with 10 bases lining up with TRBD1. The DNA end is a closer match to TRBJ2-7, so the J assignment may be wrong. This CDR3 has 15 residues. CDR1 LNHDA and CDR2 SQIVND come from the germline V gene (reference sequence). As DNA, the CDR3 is TGTGCCAGTAGTATCTTAGGGGACAGGGGCTACGAGCAGTACTTC. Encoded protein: CASSILGDRGYEQYF.

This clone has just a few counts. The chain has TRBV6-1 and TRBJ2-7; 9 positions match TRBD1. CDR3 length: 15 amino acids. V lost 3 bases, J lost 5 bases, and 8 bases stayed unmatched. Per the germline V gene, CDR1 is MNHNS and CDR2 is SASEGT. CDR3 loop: CASSDRGQGKDEQYF. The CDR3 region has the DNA TGTGCCAGCAGTGATCGGGGACAGGGAAAGGACGAGCAGTACTTC.

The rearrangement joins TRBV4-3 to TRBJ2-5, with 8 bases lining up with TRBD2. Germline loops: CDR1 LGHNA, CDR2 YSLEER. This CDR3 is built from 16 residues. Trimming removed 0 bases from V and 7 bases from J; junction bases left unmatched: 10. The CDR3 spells CASSQERTSGLGTQYF. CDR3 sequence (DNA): TGCGCCAGCAGCCAAGAGCGTACTAGCGGACTAGGGACCCAGTACTTC.

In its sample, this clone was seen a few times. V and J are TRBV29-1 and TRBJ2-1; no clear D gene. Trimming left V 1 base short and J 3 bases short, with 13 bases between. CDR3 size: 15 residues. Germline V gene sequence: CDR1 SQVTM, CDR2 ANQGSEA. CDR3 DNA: TGCAGCGTTGAAGTTGAAGAACAGTACTACAATGAGCAGTTCTTC. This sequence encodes CSVEVEEQYYNEQFF.

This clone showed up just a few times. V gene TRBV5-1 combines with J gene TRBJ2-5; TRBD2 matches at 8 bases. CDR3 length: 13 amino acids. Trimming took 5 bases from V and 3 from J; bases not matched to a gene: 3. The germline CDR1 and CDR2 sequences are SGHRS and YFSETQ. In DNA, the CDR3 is TGCGCCAGCAGAGGAGCGGGGGAAGAGACCCAGTACTTC. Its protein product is CASRGAGEETQYF.

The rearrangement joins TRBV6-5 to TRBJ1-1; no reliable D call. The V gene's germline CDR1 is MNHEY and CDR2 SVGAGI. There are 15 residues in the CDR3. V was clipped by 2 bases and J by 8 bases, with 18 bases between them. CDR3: CASSYRRVRILEAFF. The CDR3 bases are TGTGCCAGCAGTTACCGGAGGGTCAGGATTCTAGAAGCTTTCTTT.

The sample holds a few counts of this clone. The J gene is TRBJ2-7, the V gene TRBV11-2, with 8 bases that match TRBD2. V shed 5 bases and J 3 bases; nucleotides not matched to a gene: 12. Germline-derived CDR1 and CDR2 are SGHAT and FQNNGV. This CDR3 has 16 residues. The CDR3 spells CASSLGVRGEIYEQYF. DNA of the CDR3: TGTGCCAGCAGCCTAGGAGTGCGGGGGGAAATCTACGAGCAGTACTTC.

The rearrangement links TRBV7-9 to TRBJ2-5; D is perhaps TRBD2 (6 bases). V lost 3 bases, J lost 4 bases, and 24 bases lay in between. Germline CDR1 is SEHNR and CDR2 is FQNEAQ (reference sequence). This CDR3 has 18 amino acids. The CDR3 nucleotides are TGTGCCAGCAGCTTCTCCGGGAGTCCCCTTCGTTACGGAGAGACCCAGTACTTC. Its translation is CASSFSGSPLRYGETQYF.

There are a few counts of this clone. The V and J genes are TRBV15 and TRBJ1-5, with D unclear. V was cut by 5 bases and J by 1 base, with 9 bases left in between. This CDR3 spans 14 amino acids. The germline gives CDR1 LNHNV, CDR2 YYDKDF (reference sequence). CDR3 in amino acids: CATSGAGSNQPQHF. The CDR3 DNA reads TGTGCCACCAGCGGAGCCGGGAGCAATCAGCCCCAGCATTTT.

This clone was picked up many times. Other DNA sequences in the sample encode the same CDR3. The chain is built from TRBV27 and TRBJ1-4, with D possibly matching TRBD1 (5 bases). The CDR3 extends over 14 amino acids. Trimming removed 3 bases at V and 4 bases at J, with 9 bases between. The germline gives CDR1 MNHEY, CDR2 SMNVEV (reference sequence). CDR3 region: CASSFSGVNEKLFF. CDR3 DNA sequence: TGTGCCAGCAGTTTTTCGGGGGTTAATGAAAAACTGTTTTTT.

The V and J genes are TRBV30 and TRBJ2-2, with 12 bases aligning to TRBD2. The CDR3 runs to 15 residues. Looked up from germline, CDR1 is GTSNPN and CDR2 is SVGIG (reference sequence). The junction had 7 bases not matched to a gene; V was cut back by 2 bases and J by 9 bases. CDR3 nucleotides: TGTGCCTGGAGTCGGCTAGCGGGAGGGGCCCGGGAGCTGTTTTTT. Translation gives CAWSRLAGGARELFF.

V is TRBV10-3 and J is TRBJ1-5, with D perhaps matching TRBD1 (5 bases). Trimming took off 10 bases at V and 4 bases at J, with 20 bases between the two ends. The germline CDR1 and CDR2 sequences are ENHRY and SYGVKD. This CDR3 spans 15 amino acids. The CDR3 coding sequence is TGTGCCACCGGACGCGGACACGAAATTAATCAGCCCCAGCATTTT. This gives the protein CATGRGHEINQPQHF.

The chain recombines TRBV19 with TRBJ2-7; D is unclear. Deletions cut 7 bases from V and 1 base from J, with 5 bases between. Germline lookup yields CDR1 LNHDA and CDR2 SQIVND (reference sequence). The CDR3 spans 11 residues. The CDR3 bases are TGTGCCAGTACAGGATCCTACGAGCAGTACTTC. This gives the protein CASTGSYEQYF.

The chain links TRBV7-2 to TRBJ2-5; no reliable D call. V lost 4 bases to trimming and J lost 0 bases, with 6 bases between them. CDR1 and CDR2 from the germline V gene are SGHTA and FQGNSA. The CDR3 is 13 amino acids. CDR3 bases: TGTGCCAGCAGCTCTAAACACCAAGAGACCCAGTACTTC. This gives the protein CASSSKHQETQYF.

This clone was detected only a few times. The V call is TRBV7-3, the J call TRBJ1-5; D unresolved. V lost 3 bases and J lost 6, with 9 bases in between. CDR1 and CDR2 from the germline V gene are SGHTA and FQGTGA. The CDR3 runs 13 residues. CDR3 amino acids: CASSLSVGQPQHF. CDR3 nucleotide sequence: TGTGCCAGCAGCTTGTCCGTCGGTCAGCCCCAGCATTTT.

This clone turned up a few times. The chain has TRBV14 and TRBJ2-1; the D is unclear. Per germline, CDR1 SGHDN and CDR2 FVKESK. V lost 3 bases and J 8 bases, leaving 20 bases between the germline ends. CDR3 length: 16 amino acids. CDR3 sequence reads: CASSHPFDGSGYEQFF. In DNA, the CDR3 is TGTGCCAGCAGCCACCCCTTTGACGGGTCCGGTTATGAGCAGTTCTTC.

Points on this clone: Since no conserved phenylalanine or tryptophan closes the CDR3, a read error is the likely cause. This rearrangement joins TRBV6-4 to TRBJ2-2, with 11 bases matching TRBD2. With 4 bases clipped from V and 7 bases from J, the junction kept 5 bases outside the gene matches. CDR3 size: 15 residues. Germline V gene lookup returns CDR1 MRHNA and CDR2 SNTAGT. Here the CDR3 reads CASSATSGNFGELFV. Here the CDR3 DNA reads TGTGCCAGCAGTGCGACTAGCGGGAATTTCGGGGAGCTGTTTGTT.

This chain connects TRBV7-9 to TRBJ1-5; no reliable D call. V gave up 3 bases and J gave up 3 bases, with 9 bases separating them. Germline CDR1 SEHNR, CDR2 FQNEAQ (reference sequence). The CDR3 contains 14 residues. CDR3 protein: CASSLVEHNQPQHF. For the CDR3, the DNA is TGTGCCAGCAGCTTGGTTGAGCACAATCAGCCCCAGCATTTT.

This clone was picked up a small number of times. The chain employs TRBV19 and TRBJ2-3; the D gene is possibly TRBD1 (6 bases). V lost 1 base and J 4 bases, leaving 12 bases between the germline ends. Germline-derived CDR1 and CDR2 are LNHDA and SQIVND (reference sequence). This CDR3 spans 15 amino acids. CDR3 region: CASSIVRDIPDTQYF. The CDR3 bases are TGTGCCAGTAGTATAGTCCGGGACATCCCAGATACGCAGTATTTT. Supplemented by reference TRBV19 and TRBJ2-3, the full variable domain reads DGGITQSPKYLFRKEGQNVTLSCEQNLNHDAMYWYRQDPGQGLRLIYYSQIVNDFQKGDIAEGYSVSREKKESFPLTVTSAQKNPTAFYLCASSIVRDIPDTQYFGPGTRLTVL.

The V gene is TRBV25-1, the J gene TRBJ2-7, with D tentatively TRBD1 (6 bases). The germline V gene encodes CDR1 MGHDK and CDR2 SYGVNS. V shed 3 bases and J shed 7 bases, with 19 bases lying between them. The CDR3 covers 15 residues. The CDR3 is CASSEPGTHRREQYF. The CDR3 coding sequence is TGTGCCAGCAGTGAGCCCGGGACACACCGCCGGGAGCAGTACTTC.

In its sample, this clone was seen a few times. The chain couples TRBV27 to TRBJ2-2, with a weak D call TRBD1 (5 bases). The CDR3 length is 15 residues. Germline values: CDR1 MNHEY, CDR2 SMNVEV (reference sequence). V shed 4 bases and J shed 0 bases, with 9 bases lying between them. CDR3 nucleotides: TGTGCCAGCAGTTGGACACGACCGAACACCGGGGAGCTGTTTTTT. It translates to CASSWTRPNTGELFF.

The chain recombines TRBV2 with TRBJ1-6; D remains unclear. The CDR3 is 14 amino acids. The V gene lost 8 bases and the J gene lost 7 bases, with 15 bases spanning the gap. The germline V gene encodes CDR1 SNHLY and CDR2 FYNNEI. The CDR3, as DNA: TGTGCCAGCGCTTTACGAGGGCTCAATTCACCCCTCCACTTT. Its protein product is CASALRGLNSPLHF. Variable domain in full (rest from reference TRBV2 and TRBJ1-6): EPEVTQTPSHQVTQMGQEVILRCVPISNHLYFYWYRQILGQKVEFLVSFYNNEISEKSEIFDDQFSVERPDGSNFTLKIRSTKLEDSAMYFCASALRGLNSPLHFGNGTRLTVT.

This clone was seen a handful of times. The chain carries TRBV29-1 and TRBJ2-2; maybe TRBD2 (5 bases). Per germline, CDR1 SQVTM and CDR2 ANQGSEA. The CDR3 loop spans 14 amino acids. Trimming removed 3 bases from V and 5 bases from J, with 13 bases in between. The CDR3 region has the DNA TGCAGCGTTGACGGAGCGGACGCGACCGGGGAGCTGTTTTTT. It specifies CSVDGADATGELFF.

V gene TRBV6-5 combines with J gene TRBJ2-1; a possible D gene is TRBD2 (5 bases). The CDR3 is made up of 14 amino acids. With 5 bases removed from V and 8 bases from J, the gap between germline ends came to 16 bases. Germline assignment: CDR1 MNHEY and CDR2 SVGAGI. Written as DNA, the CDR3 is TGTGCCAGCAGTCCCCGAACTAGTTCCCATGAGCAGTTCTTC. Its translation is CASSPRTSSHEQFF.

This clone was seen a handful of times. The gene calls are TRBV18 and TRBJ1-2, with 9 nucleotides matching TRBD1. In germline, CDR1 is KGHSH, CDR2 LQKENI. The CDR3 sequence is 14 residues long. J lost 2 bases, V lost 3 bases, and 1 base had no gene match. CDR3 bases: TGTGCCAGCTCACCGGGGACAGGGAACTATGGCTACACCTTC. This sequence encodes CASSPGTGNYGYTF.

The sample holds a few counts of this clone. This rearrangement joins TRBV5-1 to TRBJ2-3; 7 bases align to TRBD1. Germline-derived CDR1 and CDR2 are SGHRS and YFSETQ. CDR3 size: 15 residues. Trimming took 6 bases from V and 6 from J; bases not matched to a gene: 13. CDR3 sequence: CASTRQGIISDTQYF. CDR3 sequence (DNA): TGCGCCAGCACAAGACAGGGAATTATATCGGATACGCAGTATTTT.

Here the CDR3 DNA reads TGTGCCAGCAGTTACTCCCTGGCCACAGATACGCAGTATTTT. Encoded protein: CASSYSLATDTQYF. The V and J genes are TRBV6-5 and TRBJ2-3; D is uncertain. The V and J ends lost 0 bases and 2 bases respectively, with 6 bases between them. Germline lookup yields CDR1 MNHEY and CDR2 SVGAGI. The CDR3 is 14 amino acids.